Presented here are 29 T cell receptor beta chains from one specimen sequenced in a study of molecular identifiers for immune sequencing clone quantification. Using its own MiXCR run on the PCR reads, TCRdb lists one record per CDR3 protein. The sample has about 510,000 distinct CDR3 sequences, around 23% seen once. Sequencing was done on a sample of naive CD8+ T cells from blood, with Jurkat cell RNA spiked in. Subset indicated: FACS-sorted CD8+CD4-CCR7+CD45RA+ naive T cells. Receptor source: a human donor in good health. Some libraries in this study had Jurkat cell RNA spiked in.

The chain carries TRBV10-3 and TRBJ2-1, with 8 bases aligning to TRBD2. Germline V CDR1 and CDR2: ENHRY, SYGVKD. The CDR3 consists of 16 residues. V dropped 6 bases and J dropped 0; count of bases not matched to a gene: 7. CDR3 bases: TGTGCCATCAGGGCCTCCGGGACTAGCTCCTACAATGAGCAGTTCTTC. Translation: CAIRASGTSSYNEQFF.

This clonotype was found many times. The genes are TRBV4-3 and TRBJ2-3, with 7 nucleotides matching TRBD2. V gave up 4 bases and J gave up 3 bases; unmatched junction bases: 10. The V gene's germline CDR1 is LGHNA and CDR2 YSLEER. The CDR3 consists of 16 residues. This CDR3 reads CASSLYGGGLTDTQYF. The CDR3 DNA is TGCGCCAGCAGCCTTTATGGGGGAGGGCTTACAGATACGCAGTATTTT.

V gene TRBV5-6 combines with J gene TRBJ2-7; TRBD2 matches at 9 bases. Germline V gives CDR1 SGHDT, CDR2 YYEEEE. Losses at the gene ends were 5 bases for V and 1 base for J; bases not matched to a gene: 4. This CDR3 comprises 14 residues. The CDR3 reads CASSSGSLSYEQYF. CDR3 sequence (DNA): TGTGCCAGCAGTAGCGGGAGTCTTTCCTACGAGCAGTACTTC.

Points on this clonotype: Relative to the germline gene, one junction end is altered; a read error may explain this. The CDR3 region is CACRGAGADEQFF. Here the CDR3 DNA reads TGTGCCTGTAGAGGAGCGGGCGCGGATGAGCAGTTCTTC. The V and J genes are TRBV19 and TRBJ2-1; D might be TRBD2 (6 bases). This CDR3 is 13 amino acids long. The V gene's germline CDR1 is LNHDA and CDR2 SQIVND (reference sequence).

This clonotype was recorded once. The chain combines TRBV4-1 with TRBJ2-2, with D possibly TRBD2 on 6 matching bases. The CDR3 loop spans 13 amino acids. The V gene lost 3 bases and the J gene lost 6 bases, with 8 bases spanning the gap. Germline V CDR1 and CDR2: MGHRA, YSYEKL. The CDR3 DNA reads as TGCGCCAGCAGCCACCGACTAGCCGGGGAGCTGTTTTTT. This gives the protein CASSHRLAGELFF.

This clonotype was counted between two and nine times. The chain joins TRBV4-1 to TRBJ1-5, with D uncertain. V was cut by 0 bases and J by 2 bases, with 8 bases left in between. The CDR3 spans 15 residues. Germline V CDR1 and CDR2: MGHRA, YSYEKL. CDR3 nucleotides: TGCGCCAGCAGCCAAGAACGTCAGGGCAATCAGCCCCAGCATTTT. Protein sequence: CASSQERQGNQPQHF.

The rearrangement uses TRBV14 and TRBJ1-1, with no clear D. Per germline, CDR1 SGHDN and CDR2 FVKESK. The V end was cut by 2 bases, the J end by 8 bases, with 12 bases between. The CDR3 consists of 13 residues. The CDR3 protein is CASSQFNGGEAFF. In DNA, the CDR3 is TGTGCCAGCAGCCAATTCAATGGTGGGGAAGCTTTCTTT.

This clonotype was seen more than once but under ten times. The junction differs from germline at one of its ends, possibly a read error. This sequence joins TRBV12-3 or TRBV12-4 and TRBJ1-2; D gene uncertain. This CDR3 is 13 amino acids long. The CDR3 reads CASSPSLGRQEDF. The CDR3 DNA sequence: TGTGCCAGCAGCCCTTCCCTTGGGAGGCAGGAAGATTTC.

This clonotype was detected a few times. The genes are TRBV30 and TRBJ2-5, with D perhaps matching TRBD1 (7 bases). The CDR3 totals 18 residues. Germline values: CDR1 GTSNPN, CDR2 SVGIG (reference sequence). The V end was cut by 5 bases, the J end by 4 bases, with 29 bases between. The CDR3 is CAWEGTLGGTEGGETQYF. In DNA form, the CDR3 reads TGTGCCTGGGAGGGGACACTAGGCGGGACAGAGGGTGGAGAGACCCAGTACTTC.

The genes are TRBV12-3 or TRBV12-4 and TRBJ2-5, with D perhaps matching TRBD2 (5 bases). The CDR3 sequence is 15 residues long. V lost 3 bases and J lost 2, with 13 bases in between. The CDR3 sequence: CASSLWNGKQETQYF. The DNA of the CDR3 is TGTGCCAGCAGTTTGTGGAACGGGAAACAAGAGACCCAGTACTTC.

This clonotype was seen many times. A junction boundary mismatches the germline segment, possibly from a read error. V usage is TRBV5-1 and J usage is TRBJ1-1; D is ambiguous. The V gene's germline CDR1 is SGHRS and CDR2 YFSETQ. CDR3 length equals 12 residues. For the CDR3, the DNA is TGTGCCAGCAGGCTGGGCAACACTGAAGCTTTCTTT. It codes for CASRLGNTEAFF.

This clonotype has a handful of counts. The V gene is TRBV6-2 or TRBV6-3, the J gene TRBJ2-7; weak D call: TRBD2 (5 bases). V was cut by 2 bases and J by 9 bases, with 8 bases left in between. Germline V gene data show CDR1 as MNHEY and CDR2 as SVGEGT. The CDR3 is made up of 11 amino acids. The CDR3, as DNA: TGTGCCAGCAGTTACACCGGGGTGCAGTACTTC. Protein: CASSYTGVQYF.

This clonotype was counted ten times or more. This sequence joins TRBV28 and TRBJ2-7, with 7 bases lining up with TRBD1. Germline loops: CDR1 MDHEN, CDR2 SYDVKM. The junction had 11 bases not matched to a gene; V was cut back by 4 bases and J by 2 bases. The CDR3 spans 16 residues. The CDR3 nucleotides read TGTGCCAGCAGTTCCAGTCCCGGGACAGTCGCCTACGAGCAGTACTTC. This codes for CASSSSPGTVAYEQYF.

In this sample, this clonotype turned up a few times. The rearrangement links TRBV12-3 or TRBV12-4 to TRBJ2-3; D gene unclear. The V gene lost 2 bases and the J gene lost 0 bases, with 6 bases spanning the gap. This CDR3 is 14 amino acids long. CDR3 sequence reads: CASSLMRSTDTQYF. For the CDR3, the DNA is TGTGCCAGCAGTTTAATGCGGAGCACAGATACGCAGTATTTT.

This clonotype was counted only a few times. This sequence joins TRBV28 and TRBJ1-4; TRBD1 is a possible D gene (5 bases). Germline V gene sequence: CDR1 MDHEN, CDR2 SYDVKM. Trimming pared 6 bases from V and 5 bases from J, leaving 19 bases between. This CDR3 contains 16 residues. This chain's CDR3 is CASREDRTQWNEKLFF. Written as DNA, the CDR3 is TGTGCCAGCAGGGAAGACAGAACCCAATGGAATGAAAAACTGTTTTTT. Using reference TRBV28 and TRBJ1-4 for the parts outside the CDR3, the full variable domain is DVKVTQSSRYLVKRTGEKVFLECVQDMDHENMFWYRQDPGLGLRLIYFSYDVKMKEKGDIPEGYSVSREKKERFSLILESASTNQTSMYLCASREDRTQWNEKLFFGSGTQLSVL.

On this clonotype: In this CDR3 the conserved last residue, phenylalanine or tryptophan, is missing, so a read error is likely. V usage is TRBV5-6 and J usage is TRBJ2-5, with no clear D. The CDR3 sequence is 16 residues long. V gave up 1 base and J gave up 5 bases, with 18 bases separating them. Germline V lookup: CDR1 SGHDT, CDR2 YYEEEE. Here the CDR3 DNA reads TGTGCCAGCAGCTTGTCCTTTAGGACGGAGTCGGAGACCCAGTACCTC. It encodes CASSLSFRTESETQYL.

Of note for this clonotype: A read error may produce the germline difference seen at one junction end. CDR3 in DNA: TGTGCCAGCAGCTTGGAGGTATCCTATGGCAACACCTTC. Protein sequence: CASSLEVSYGNTF. The rearrangement uses TRBV5-6 and TRBJ1-2; D gene uncertain. CDR3 length equals 13 residues. Germline V gene lookup returns CDR1 SGHDT and CDR2 YYEEEE.

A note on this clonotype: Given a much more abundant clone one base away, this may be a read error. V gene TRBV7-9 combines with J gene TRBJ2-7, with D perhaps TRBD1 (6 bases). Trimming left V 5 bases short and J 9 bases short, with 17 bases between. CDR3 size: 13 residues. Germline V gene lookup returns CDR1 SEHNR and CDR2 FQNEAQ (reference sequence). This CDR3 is CASSPGTQAAQYF. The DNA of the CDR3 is TGTGCCAGCAGCCCAGGGACACAGGCCGCGCAGTACTTC.

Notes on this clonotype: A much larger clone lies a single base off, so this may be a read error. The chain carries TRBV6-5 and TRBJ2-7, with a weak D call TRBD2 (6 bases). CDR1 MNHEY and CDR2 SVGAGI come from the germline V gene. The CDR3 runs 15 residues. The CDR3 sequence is CVSSYSGGAYDEQYF. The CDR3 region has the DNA TGTGTCAGCAGTTACTCTGGAGGGGCGTACGACGAGCAGTACTTC.

CDR3: CASSFQGGYEQYF. The DNA for the CDR3 is TGTGCCAGCAGCTTTCAGGGCGGCTACGAGCAGTACTTC. The chain uses TRBV11-2 and TRBJ2-7; perhaps TRBD1 as D (5 bases). Trimming shortened V by 3 bases and J by 3 bases, and 9 bases separated the two germline ends. The CDR3 contains 13 residues. Per the germline V gene, CDR1 is SGHAT and CDR2 is FQNNGV.

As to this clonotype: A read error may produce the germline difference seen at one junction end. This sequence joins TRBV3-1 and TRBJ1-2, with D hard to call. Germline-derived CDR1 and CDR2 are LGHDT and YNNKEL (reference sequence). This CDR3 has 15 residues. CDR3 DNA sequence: TGTGTCAGCAGCCCCCGGGAGGGCGTATTCTATGGCTACACCTTC. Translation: CVSSPREGVFYGYTF.

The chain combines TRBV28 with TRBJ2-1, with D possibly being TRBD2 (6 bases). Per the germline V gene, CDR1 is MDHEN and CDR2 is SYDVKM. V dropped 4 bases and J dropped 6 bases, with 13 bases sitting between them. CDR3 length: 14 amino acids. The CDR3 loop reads CASSSGLAINEQFF. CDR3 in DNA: TGTGCCAGCAGTTCGGGGCTAGCGATCAATGAGCAGTTCTTC.

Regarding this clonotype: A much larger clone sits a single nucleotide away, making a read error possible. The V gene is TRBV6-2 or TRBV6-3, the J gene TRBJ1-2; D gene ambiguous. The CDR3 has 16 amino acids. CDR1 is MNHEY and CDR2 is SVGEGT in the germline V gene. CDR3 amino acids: CAGSYSPESRDYGYTF. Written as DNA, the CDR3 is TGTGCCGGCAGTTACTCCCCCGAGAGCAGAGACTATGGCTACACCTTC.

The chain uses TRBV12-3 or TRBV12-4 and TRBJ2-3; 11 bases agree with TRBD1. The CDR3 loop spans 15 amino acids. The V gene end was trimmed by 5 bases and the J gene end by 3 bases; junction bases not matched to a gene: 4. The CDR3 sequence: CASSPGQGVTDTQYF. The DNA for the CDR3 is TGTGCCAGCAGTCCGGGACAGGGGGTGACAGATACGCAGTATTTT.

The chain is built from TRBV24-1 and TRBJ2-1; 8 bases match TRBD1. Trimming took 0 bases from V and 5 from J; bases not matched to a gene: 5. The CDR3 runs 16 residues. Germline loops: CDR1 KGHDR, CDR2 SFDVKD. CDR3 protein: CATSDLRQGYHNEQFF. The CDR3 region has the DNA TGTGCCACCAGTGATTTGAGACAGGGGTACCACAATGAGCAGTTCTTC.

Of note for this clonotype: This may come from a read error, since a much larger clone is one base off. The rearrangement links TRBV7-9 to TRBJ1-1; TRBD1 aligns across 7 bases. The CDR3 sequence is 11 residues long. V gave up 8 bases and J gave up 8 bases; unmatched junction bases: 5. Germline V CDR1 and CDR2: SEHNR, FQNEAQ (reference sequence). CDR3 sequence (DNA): TGTGCCAGCTGGGGGGGACAGGAAGCTTTCTTT. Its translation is CASWGGQEAFF.

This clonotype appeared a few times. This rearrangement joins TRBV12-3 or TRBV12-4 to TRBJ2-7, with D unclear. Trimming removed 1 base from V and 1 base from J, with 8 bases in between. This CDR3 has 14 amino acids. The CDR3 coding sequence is TGTGCCAGCAGTTTAGGGGTCGTTTCCTACGAGCAGTACTTC. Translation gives CASSLGVVSYEQYF.

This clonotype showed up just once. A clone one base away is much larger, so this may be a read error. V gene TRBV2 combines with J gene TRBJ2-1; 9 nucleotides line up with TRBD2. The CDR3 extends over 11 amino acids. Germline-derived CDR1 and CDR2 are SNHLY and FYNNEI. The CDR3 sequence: CARGLAGERFF. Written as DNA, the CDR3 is TGTGCCCGGGGACTAGCCGGTGAGCGGTTCTTC.

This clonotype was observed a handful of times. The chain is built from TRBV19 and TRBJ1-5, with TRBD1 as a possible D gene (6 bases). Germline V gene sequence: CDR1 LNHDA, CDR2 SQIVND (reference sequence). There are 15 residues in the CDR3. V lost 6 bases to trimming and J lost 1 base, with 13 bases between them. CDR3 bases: TGTGCCAGTAGCGCAGGGGCCCGGAGCAATCAGCCCCAGCATTTT. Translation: CASSAGARSNQPQHF.